This is a list of T cell receptor beta chains from one sample in a study of blood T cell repertoires in COVID-19. Measured with immunoSEQ multiplex PCR; TCRdb has only the in-frame clones, and not every one. The sample lists some 150,000 clones, 75% to 90% occurring once. The sample was PBMCs or T cells enriched from blood (not recorded which). Receptors were obtained from a middle-aged man who had recovered from COVID-19. Both conserved end residues are part of each CDR3. Each record gives: J gene, V gene, D gene, clone size, CDR3 protein, CDR3 DNA. D genes are given only for firm matches. A row's size may be missing; if present it is once, few, many or a size class.

>TRBJ1-5|TRBV10-3|NA|NA
CAISEDGLEPQHF
TGTGCCATCAGTGAGGACGGGTTGGAGCCCCAGCATTTT
>TRBJ2-7|TRBV28|TRBD2|few
CASSFGRGSGRAPGEQYF
TGTGCCAGCAGCTTCGGGAGGGGGAGCGGGAGGGCCCCTGGCGAGCAGTACTTC
>TRBJ2-3|TRBV10-3|TRBD1|NA
CAISLQGASTDTQYF
TGTGCCATCAGTCTACAGGGGGCTAGTACAGATACGCAGTATTTT
>TRBJ2-2|TRBV2|NA|once
CASSSPDRQANTGELFF
TGTGCCAGCAGTTCCCCGGACCGACAGGCGAACACCGGGGAGCTGTTTTTT
>TRBJ2-5|TRBV18|NA|NA
CASSPSRQETQYF
TGTGCCAGCTCACCGTCCAGGCAAGAGACCCAGTACTTC
>TRBJ1-2|TRBV5-1|TRBD1|NA
CASSLDRTGQGYTF
TGCGCCAGCAGCTTGGATCGGACAGGGCAAGGCTACACCTTC
>TRBJ1-2|TRBV5-8|NA|NA
CASSSRGSQGYTF
TGTGCCAGCAGCTCCAGGGGATCGCAAGGCTACACCTTC
>TRBJ1-2|TRBV7-2|NA|NA
CASSPPPPANYGYTF
TGTGCCAGCAGCCCCCCCCCTCCAGCTAACTATGGCTACACCTTC
>TRBJ2-1|TRBV28|NA|NA
CASTGGPYNEQFF
TGTGCCAGCACCGGAGGACCCTACAATGAGCAGTTCTTC
>TRBJ2-5|TRBV7-2|TRBD1|NA
CASSFQGTGEETQYF
TGTGCCAGCAGCTTCCAGGGGACAGGGGAAGAGACCCAGTACTTC
>TRBJ1-1|TRBV28|TRBD1|NA
CASRIPGQGSTEAFF
TGTGCCAGCAGAATACCGGGACAGGGTTCCACTGAAGCTTTCTTT
>TRBJ2-7|TRBV24-1|NA|NA
CATSARGSGEQYF
TGTGCCACCAGTGCAAGGGGATCCGGCGAGCAGTACTTC
>TRBJ1-3|TRBV3-1/TRBV3-2|NA|NA
CASSPVFSGNTIYF
TGTGCCAGCAGCCCGGTCTTCTCTGGAAACACCATATATTTT
>TRBJ2-1|TRBV7-9|TRBD2|NA
CASSLVASGNNEQFF
TGTGCCAGCAGCTTAGTGGCTAGCGGTAACAATGAGCAGTTCTTC
>TRBJ2-5|TRBV7-8|NA|NA
CASSLGIGVQETQYF
TGTGCCAGCAGCTTAGGGATAGGAGTTCAAGAGACCCAGTACTTC
>TRBJ1-2|TRBV5-1|TRBD1|once
CASSFEDRGHGYTF
TGCGCCAGCAGCTTTGAGGACAGGGGTCATGGCTACACCTTC
>TRBJ2-5|TRBV30|TRBD1|few
CAWSPGQWRETQYF
TGTGCCTGGTCGCCGGGACAGTGGCGAGAGACCCAGTACTTC
>TRBJ2-1|TRBV2|TRBD2|once
CASSEYGGGSSYNEQFF
TGTGCCAGCAGTGAATACGGCGGGGGTAGCTCCTACAATGAGCAGTTCTTC
>TRBJ1-5|TRBV5-8|TRBD1|NA
CASSIGQGSYQPQHF
TGTGCCAGCAGCATCGGACAGGGGAGTTATCAGCCCCAGCATTTT
>TRBJ1-4|TRBV4-2|TRBD1|NA
CASSPIRLQGSGEKLFF
TGTGCCAGCAGCCCCATACGGTTACAGGGGTCGGGTGAAAAACTGTTTTTT
>TRBJ1-1|TRBV4-3|NA|NA
CASSQDHRLNTEAFF
TGCGCCAGCAGCCAAGATCACAGGCTTAACACTGAAGCTTTCTTT
>TRBJ1-3|TRBV5-1|TRBD1|NA
CASSFTGGNTIYF
TGCGCCAGCAGCTTCACAGGGGGCAACACCATATATTTT
>TRBJ1-1|TRBV10-3|NA|NA
CAISVSANTEAFF
TGTGCCATCAGTGTGTCGGCGAACACTGAAGCTTTCTTT
>TRBJ1-5|TRBV19|NA|NA
CASSKGGGNQPQHF
TGTGCCAGTAGTAAGGGGGGGGGCAATCAGCCCCAGCATTTT
>TRBJ2-3|TRBV2|NA|NA
CASLGGPNTDTQYF
TGTGCCAGCTTGGGGGGGCCCAACACAGATACGCAGTATTTT
>TRBJ1-3|TRBV5-4|TRBD1|NA
CASSPDRDRELSGNTIYF
TGTGCCAGCAGCCCCGACCGGGACAGGGAGCTATCTGGAAACACCATATATTTT
>TRBJ2-1|TRBV7-2|TRBD2|NA
CASSLLADNEQFF
TGTGCCAGCAGCCTTCTAGCGGACAATGAGCAGTTCTTC
>TRBJ2-1|TRBV13|NA|NA
CASSPSSSVLALEQFF
TGTGCCAGCAGCCCCTCCAGTAGCGTCCTGGCCCTTGAGCAGTTCTTC
>TRBJ2-5|TRBV2|NA|NA
CASSERREETQYF
TGTGCCAGCAGTGAAAGGAGGGAAGAGACCCAGTACTTC
>TRBJ2-5|TRBV10-1|NA|NA
CQKEGALGGARLEETQYF
TGTCAAAAAGAGGGGGCCTTGGGGGGCGCGCGATTAGAAGAGACCCAGTACTTC
>TRBJ1-6|TRBV5-1|TRBD1|NA
CASSEEAVAGGFYNSPLHF
TGCGCCAGCAGCGAGGAGGCCGTGGCAGGGGGCTTCTATAATTCACCCCTCCACTTT
>TRBJ2-2|TRBV11-1|NA|once
CASSSLLGGPGELFF
TGTGCCAGCAGCTCCCTTCTGGGGGGTCCAGGGGAGCTGTTTTTT